This T cell receptor beta chain was documented in a study of cytomegalovirus exposure and HLA in healthy donors. CDR3 length equals 14 residues. CDR1 and CDR2 (germline): SGHRS, YFSETQ. Trimming removed 0 bases from V and 2 bases from J, with 6 bases in between. Study-wide results and limits: It was 150 to 200 TCR beta chains that were listed as cytomegalovirus-associated. Three chains linked to CMV were shown in vitro to be specific for CMV antigens. The tendency of first-cohort TCR clusters to co-occur in the 120 validation repertoires was identified by a subsequent analysis.

TCRdb's copy holds only in-frame clones and misses some; the assay was immunoSEQ multiplex PCR. The sample holds around 150,000 clones; 70% to 85% are singletons and the top ten take less than 35%. Worth noting for this clone: The target antigen is unknown.

The source of this sequence is a young man in good health and CMV-seropositive. The chain couples TRBV5-1 to TRBJ1-3; D is unresolved. Sequencing input: PBMCs. CDR3 amino acids: CASSLGGPGNTIYF. The DNA of the CDR3 is TGCGCCAGCAGCTTGGGCGGCCCTGGAAACACCATATATTTT.